This T cell receptor beta chain comes out of a study of cytomegalovirus exposure and HLA in healthy donors. Study information: Samples from HLA-typed donors yielded approximately 88 million unique TCRs in an early data release.

The CDR3 runs 13 residues. V gave up 5 bases and J gave up 14 bases, with 19 bases separating them. Per the germline V gene, CDR1 is SGHAT and CDR2 is FQNNGV. Points on this clone: Its antigen is undetermined.

PCR employed 60 Vbeta and 13 Jbeta primers. The data were produced by immunoSEQ multiplex PCR, yet TCRdb's version contains in-frame clones alone and is incomplete. The sample table includes about 120,000 clones. Study findings and constraints: A link between a missense DCLRE1C variant and TCR beta V- and J-gene trimming emerged from a later analysis.

This clonotype was obtained from a man aged 25-45 years in good health and CMV-seronegative. The rearrangement joins TRBV11-2 to TRBJ2-1; a weak D match, TRBD2 (7 bases). Input material: PBMCs. CDR3 sequence: CASSPGDRGAKFF. CDR3 sequence (DNA): TGTGCCAGCAGCCCAGGGGACCGGGGGGCCAAGTTCTTC. Drawing the rest from reference TRBV11-2 and TRBJ2-1, the complete variable domain is EAGVAQSPRYKIIEKRQSVAFWCNPISGHATLYWYQQILGQGPKLLIQFQNNGVVDDSQLPKDRFSAERLKGVDSTLKIQPAKLEDSAVYLCASSPGDRGAKFFGPGTRLTVL.